This passage covers 28 T cell receptor beta chains from one sample sequenced in a study of CD8+ T cells in alopecia areata. Treatment noted: oral pan-JAK inhibitor, 5-10 mg twice daily. Following RNA extraction, reverse transcription yielded cDNA that acted as the sequencing template. TCRdb's table, derived via immunoSEQ multiplex PCR, lists solely in-frame clones and lacks some. The table records 100,000 to 130,000 clones, 80% to 85% of them present only once. Material: CD8+ T cells sorted from blood, obtained at week 24, from a patient treated with tofacitinib. The receptors were sampled from a human donor with alopecia areata.

The chain recombines TRBV9 with TRBJ2-2; D is unclear. The V gene lost 3 bases and the J gene lost 10 bases, with 13 bases spanning the gap. Germline CDR1 SGDLS, CDR2 YYNGEE. The CDR3 spans 13 residues. CDR3 in DNA: TGTGCCAGCAGCGCCCGCCTCACGGAGGAGCTGTTTTTT. This encodes CASSARLTEELFF.

The chain couples TRBV6-5 to TRBJ2-7; 9 nucleotides line up with TRBD1. The J segment lost 1 base and the V segment lost 6 bases, leaving 4 bases of the junction unmatched. CDR3 size: 14 residues. From germline, CDR1 is MNHEY and CDR2 SVGAGI. The CDR3 is CASSQGQGSYEQYF. The CDR3 DNA sequence: TGTGCCAGCAGCCAGGGACAGGGATCCTACGAGCAGTACTTC.

This chain uses TRBV2 with TRBJ1-1; D is unclear. The CDR3 runs 13 residues. V was clipped by 5 bases and J by 4 bases, with 11 bases between them. The germline gives CDR1 SNHLY, CDR2 FYNNEI. The CDR3 spells CASSPGRSTEAFF. The CDR3 DNA reads TGTGCCAGCAGTCCTGGGCGGAGCACTGAAGCTTTCTTT.

This clone was observed once. The chain couples TRBV18 to TRBJ2-7; weak D call: TRBD1 (5 bases). With 5 bases removed from V and 4 bases from J, the gap between germline ends came to 12 bases. The CDR3 runs to 13 residues. Germline loops: CDR1 KGHSH, CDR2 LQKENI. The CDR3 bases are TGTGCCAGCTCAATAGGGGCCGGTTACGAGCAGTACTTC. It yields the protein CASSIGAGYEQYF.

This chain joins TRBV13 and TRBJ2-7, with D tentatively TRBD1 (5 bases). CDR3 length: 13 residues. Germline V gene lookup returns CDR1 PRHDT and CDR2 FYEKMQ (reference sequence). The V end lost 0 bases, the J end lost 5 bases, and 8 bases lay between the germline ends. CDR3 in DNA: TGTGCCAGCAGCTTAGGGCAAGGGGACGAGCAGTACTTC. Translating gives CASSLGQGDEQYF.

The V gene is TRBV29-1, the J gene TRBJ2-5, with D unclear. In germline, CDR1 is SQVTM, CDR2 ANQGSEA. This CDR3 has 12 residues. With 0 bases removed from V and 7 bases from J, the gap between germline ends came to 9 bases. This CDR3 reads CSVEEQGRTQYF. The CDR3 DNA sequence: TGCAGCGTTGAAGAACAAGGGCGGACCCAGTACTTC. Full variable domain (remainder filled in from reference TRBV29-1 and TRBJ2-5): SAVISQKPSRDICQRGTSLTIQCQVDSQVTMMFWYRQQPGQSLTLIATANQGSEATYESGFVIDKFPISRPNLTFSTLTVSNMSPEDSSIYLCSVEEQGRTQYFGPGTRLLVL.

The genes are TRBV19 and TRBJ2-1; D is uncertain. Between the trimmed V and J ends, which lost 3 bases and 1 base, there was a span of 13 bases. The CDR3 covers 16 residues. Per the germline V gene, CDR1 is LNHDA and CDR2 is SQIVND (reference sequence). The CDR3 region has the DNA TGTGCCAGTAGTATGAGTGGTCTTCCATCCTACAATGAGCAGTTCTTC. Protein sequence: CASSMSGLPSYNEQFF.

The CDR3, as DNA: TGTGCCAGCAGCCTAGAGAGCGGGGGCTCCTACGAGCAGTACTTC. Translated: CASSLESGGSYEQYF. The V call is TRBV5-4, the J call TRBJ2-7; 8 positions agree with TRBD2. Looked up from germline, CDR1 is SGHNT and CDR2 is YYREEE (reference sequence). V shed 4 bases and J 0 bases; nucleotides not matched to a gene: 6. This CDR3 has 15 residues.

This clone has a handful of counts. The rearrangement uses TRBV21-1 and TRBJ2-1. TRBV21-1 counts as a pseudogene. The CDR3 is 16 amino acids. The CDR3 protein is CASKGHLTPLNNEQFF. The CDR3 nucleotides read TGTGCCAGCAAAGGGCACTTGACCCCTCTCAACAATGAGCAGTTCTTC.

As concerns this clone: The germline gene is not matched at one end of the junction; a read error may be the cause. This chain connects TRBV7-7 to TRBJ1-2; D not resolved. The CDR3 runs 12 residues. CDR1 is SSHAT, CDR2 FNYEAQ, per germline (reference sequence). CDR3 in amino acids: CASSLPPRGYTF. The CDR3 DNA is TGTGCTAGCAGCTTACCCCCCCGAGGCTACACCTTC.

This clone was recorded only once. The chain has TRBV19 and TRBJ2-2; a weak D match, TRBD1 (6 bases). The V end was cut by 5 bases, the J end by 6 bases, with 10 bases between. This CDR3 is built from 13 residues. Germline loops: CDR1 LNHDA, CDR2 SQIVND (reference sequence). The CDR3 sequence is CASSYRVAGELFF. The CDR3 region has the DNA TGTGCCAGTAGTTACAGGGTCGCCGGGGAGCTGTTTTTT.

J is TRBJ2-7 and V is TRBV2; 9 nucleotides line up with TRBD1. V was pared by 6 bases and J by 5 bases, with 8 bases of the junction left unmatched. CDR1 is SNHLY, CDR2 FYNNEI, per germline. The CDR3 covers 14 residues. CDR3 coding DNA: TGTGCCAGCAGCCAAACAGGGGGCTGGAACGAGCAGTACTTC. This gives the protein CASSQTGGWNEQYF.

The rearrangement joins TRBV4-3 to TRBJ1-1, with a tentative D call TRBD1 (5 bases). CDR1 LGHNA and CDR2 YSLEER come from the germline V gene. The CDR3 is made up of 13 amino acids. V lost 3 bases and J lost 1, with 6 bases in between. The CDR3 sequence: CASSQGENTEAFF. In DNA form, the CDR3 reads TGCGCCAGCAGCCAGGGGGAGAACACTGAAGCTTTCTTT.

V usage is TRBV7-8 and J usage is TRBJ2-7; D unclear. The CDR3 length is 11 residues. Germline CDR1 SGHVS, CDR2 FQNEAQ. V lost 5 bases and J 2 bases, leaving 4 bases between the germline ends. CDR3 nucleotides: TGTGCCAGCAGCCTAACCTACGAGCAGTACTTC. Translation: CASSLTYEQYF.

Notes on this clone: A read error may produce the germline difference seen at one junction end. The rearrangement joins TRBV7-7 to TRBJ2-5; D gene uncertain. The germline gives CDR1 SSHAT, CDR2 FNYEAQ (reference sequence). This CDR3 contains 15 residues. The CDR3 is CASSSRSRGEETQYF. DNA of the CDR3: TGTGCTAGCAGCTCACGATCGCGAGGCGAAGAGACCCAGTACTTC.

The rearrangement uses TRBV27 and TRBJ2-1; a possible D gene is TRBD1 (6 bases). This CDR3 is 14 amino acids long. Between the trimmed V and J ends, which lost 6 bases and 2 bases, there was a span of 11 bases. CDR1 is MNHEY and CDR2 is SMNVEV in the germline V gene (reference sequence). DNA of the CDR3: TGTGCCAGCAGCCGAACAGGGCCCTACAATGAGCAGTTCTTC. It codes for CASSRTGPYNEQFF.

The chain joins TRBV4-3 to TRBJ2-7; no firm D call. Germline values: CDR1 LGHNA, CDR2 YSLEER. The CDR3 sequence is 16 residues long. Trimming took off 0 bases at V and 0 bases at J, with 12 bases between the two ends. The CDR3 region has the DNA TGCGCCAGCAGCCAAGAAGCTGGGTTTAACTCCTACGAGCAGTACTTC. It yields the protein CASSQEAGFNSYEQYF.

This clone has a handful of counts. This chain connects TRBV7-9 to TRBJ1-2, with D possibly TRBD1 on 5 matching bases. The V end lost 5 bases, the J end lost 3 bases, and 13 bases lay between the germline ends. CDR3 size: 14 residues. Germline V lookup: CDR1 SEHNR, CDR2 FQNEAQ (reference sequence). The chain's CDR3 is CASSRSGLHYGYTF. In DNA, the CDR3 is TGTGCCAGCAGCAGATCAGGGTTACACTATGGCTACACCTTC.

The chain uses TRBV5-1 and TRBJ1-5, with TRBD1 matching 7 bases. The CDR3 sequence is 14 residues long. CDR1 SGHRS and CDR2 YFSETQ come from the germline V gene. V gave up 3 bases and J gave up 9 bases; unmatched junction bases: 9. The CDR3 is CASSYTGTDGPQHF. For the CDR3, the DNA is TGCGCCAGCAGCTACACCGGGACAGATGGGCCCCAGCATTTT.

The CDR3 loop reads CASRRGQGPGEKLFF. The DNA for the CDR3 is TGTGCCAGCAGGAGGGGACAGGGGCCGGGGGAAAAACTGTTTTTT. The chain is built from TRBV6-5 and TRBJ1-4, with TRBD1 identical over 10 bases. The germline gives CDR1 MNHEY, CDR2 SVGAGI. The CDR3 loop spans 15 amino acids. V shed 6 bases and J 8 bases; nucleotides not matched to a gene: 9.

Remarks on this clone: The same CDR3 can be traced to other DNA sequences in this sample. This chain links TRBV5-6 with TRBJ2-3; 7 bases fit TRBD2. V gave up 0 bases and J gave up 2 bases; unmatched junction bases: 3. Germline CDR1 reads SGHDT; CDR2 reads YYEEEE. CDR3 size: 15 residues. CDR3 sequence (DNA): TGTGCCAGCAGCTTGGTAGCGGGCCCCACAGATACGCAGTATTTT. It is translated as CASSLVAGPTDTQYF.

This clone has just one count. The V gene is TRBV6-5, the J gene TRBJ2-7; the match to TRBD1 covers 11 bases. CDR3 size: 15 residues. J lost 5 bases, V lost 1 base, and 4 bases had no gene match. Germline-derived CDR1 and CDR2 are MNHEY and SVGAGI. CDR3 nucleotide sequence: TGTGCCAGCAGTTACTTCCGGACAGGGGGCGACGAGCAGTACTTC. This gives the protein CASSYFRTGGDEQYF.

This chain joins TRBV7-9 and TRBJ2-5; D is undetermined. This CDR3 is built from 16 residues. The germline CDR1 and CDR2 sequences are SEHNR and FQNEAQ (reference sequence). The V end lost 5 bases, the J end lost 3 bases, and 19 bases lay between the germline ends. In DNA form, the CDR3 reads TGTGCCAGCAGCGCAACCCCGGGCCACAGAGAAGAGACCCAGTACTTC. It translates to CASSATPGHREETQYF.

The chain has TRBV6-5 and TRBJ1-2, with TRBD1 matching over 8 bases. The V gene's germline CDR1 is MNHEY and CDR2 SVGAGI. This CDR3 is built from 14 residues. V trimming: 5 bases; J trimming: 4 bases; junction bases outside the gene matches: 6. CDR3 coding DNA: TGTGCCAGCAGTAGGACAGGGACGGTCTATGGCTACACCTTC. It translates to CASSRTGTVYGYTF.

This clone occurred many times. The gene calls are TRBV6-1 and TRBJ2-3; D not resolved. Germline assignment: CDR1 MNHNS and CDR2 SASEGT. The V end lost 8 bases, the J end lost 0 bases, and 12 bases lay between the germline ends. The CDR3 loop spans 14 amino acids. In DNA, the CDR3 is TGTGCCAGCGACACCTTCTCTAGCACAGATACGCAGTATTTT. Translation gives CASDTFSSTDTQYF.

This clone was counted a few times. This chain uses TRBV4-2 with TRBJ2-3; D is possibly TRBD2 (6 bases). CDR3 length: 14 residues. Germline V gene data show CDR1 as LGHNA and CDR2 as YNFKEQ. The germline V and J ends were trimmed by 0 bases and 4 bases, with 8 bases remaining between them. DNA of the CDR3: TGTGCCAGCAGCCAAGAACTAGCACCAGATACGCAGTATTTT. Protein product: CASSQELAPDTQYF.

V and J are TRBV6-6 and TRBJ2-7; 10 bases line up with TRBD2. The CDR3 has 13 residues. Germline V gene data show CDR1 as MNHNY and CDR2 as SVGAGI (reference sequence). The V gene end was trimmed by 7 bases and the J gene end by 4 bases; junction bases not matched to a gene: 4. The CDR3 protein is CASTRTSGYEQYF. CDR3 DNA: TGTGCCAGCACTCGGACTAGCGGTTACGAGCAGTACTTC.

The chain joins TRBV29-1 to TRBJ2-6; TRBD2 is a possible D gene (5 bases). The CDR3 totals 20 residues. V shed 0 bases and J shed 0 bases, with 21 bases lying between them. The germline V gene encodes CDR1 SQVTM and CDR2 ANQGSEA. CDR3 amino acids: CSVEDFFFDGGGSGANVLTF. CDR3 DNA: TGCAGCGTTGAAGATTTTTTTTTCGACGGTGGAGGCTCTGGGGCCAACGTCCTGACTTTC.